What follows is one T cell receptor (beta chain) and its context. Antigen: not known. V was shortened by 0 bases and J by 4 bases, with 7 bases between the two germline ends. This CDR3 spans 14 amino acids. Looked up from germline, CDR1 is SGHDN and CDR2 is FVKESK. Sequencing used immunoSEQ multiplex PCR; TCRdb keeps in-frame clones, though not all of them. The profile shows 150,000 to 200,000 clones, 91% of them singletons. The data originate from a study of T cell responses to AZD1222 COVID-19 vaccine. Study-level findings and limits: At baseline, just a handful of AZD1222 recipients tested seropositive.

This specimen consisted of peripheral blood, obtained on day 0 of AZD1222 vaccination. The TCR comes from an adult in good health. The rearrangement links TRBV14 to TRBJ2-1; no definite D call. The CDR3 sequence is CASSQDSRYNEQFF. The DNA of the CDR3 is TGTGCCAGCAGCCAAGATAGTAGGTACAATGAGCAGTTCTTC.